This T cell receptor beta chain was identified in a study of blood T cell repertoires in COVID-19. About the research overall: The origin of the acute and convalescent COVID-19 samples was the United States, Italy and Spain. From T cells, B-cell-depleted T cells, or PBMCs came the material, which was cDNA or gDNA.

Generated by immunoSEQ multiplex PCR, the TCRdb table keeps only in-frame clones and is missing some. The top ten hold just under 6% of the sample, which has roughly 80,000 clones, around 80% seen once. This CDR3 has 14 amino acids. Germline CDR1 is KGHSH and CDR2 is LQKENI. Deletions cut 2 bases from V and 3 bases from J, with 7 bases between. What was sequenced was peripheral blood. The gene calls are TRBV18 and TRBJ1-4, with D unresolved. The clonotype originates from a man aged 55 to 69 with active or convalescent COVID-19. The CDR3 nucleotides are TGTGCCAGCTCACCAAACCCAGCTAATGAAAAACTGTTTTTT. Translated, it gives CASSPNPANEKLFF. The full variable domain, completed using reference TRBV18 and TRBJ1-4, is NAGVMQNPRHLVRRRGQEARLRCSPMKGHSHVYWYRQLPEEGLKFMVYLQKENIIDESGMPKERFSAEFPKEGPSILRIQQVVRGDSAAYFCASSPNPANEKLFFGSGTQLSVL.